Following are 4 T cell receptor beta chains from one sample sequenced in a study of beta chain features in type 1 diabetes (dated 2018 in TCRdb). Libraries came from the immunoSEQ multiplex PCR assay. All of the isolated RNA was reverse transcribed with the High Capacity cDNA Reverse Transcription Kit, so expressed TCRB transcripts were sequenced. TCRdb mirrors the immuneACCESS table, restricted to in-frame sequences. Some clones are absent from its copies; in checked studies, under half trace to an unresolved V gene, and the reason for the others is unknown. Within this sample are under 500,000 clones, with 25% to 35% of them counted one time only. The ten largest clones add up to about 0.065% of the sample. The sample consisted of naive CD4+ T cells from blood. The cell subset or site label corresponds to: true naive CD4+ T cells. Receptors were obtained from a man between 18 and 29 years old in good health.

This clone was counted only a few times. The V gene is TRBV2, the J gene TRBJ1-2; D remains ambiguous. Germline V gene sequence: CDR1 SNHLY, CDR2 FYNNEI. CDR3 length: 11 amino acids. Trimming cost V 3 bases and J 7 bases, with 6 bases left between them. The CDR3 loop reads CASSDLFGYTF. The DNA for the CDR3 is TGTGCCAGCAGTGATCTCTTTGGCTACACCTTC.

This clone has only a few counts. The V and J genes are TRBV7-2 and TRBJ2-3, with 11 bases aligning to TRBD2. There are 16 residues in the CDR3. V dropped 5 bases and J dropped 3; count of bases not matched to a gene: 7. CDR1 SGHTA and CDR2 FQGNSA come from the germline V gene. The CDR3 region is CASSVHLAGGTDTQYF. CDR3 nucleotides: TGTGCCAGCAGCGTACATCTAGCGGGAGGAACAGATACGCAGTATTTT.

The chain uses TRBV2 and TRBJ2-3; no definite D call. Germline CDR1 SNHLY, CDR2 FYNNEI. The CDR3 consists of 11 residues. Trimming removed 1 base from V and 7 bases from J, with 3 bases in between. In nucleotides, the CDR3 is TGTGCCAGCAGTGAAGTAAATACGCAGTATTTT. This gives the protein CASSEVNTQYF.

This clone was seen a few times. The chain links TRBV7-9 to TRBJ2-1; D may correspond to TRBD1 or TRBD2 (5 bases each). CDR3 length equals 17 residues. Deletions cut 1 base from V and 0 bases from J, with 13 bases between. Germline CDR1 is SEHNR and CDR2 is FQNEAQ (reference sequence). CDR3 sequence: CASSLVGDPSSYNEQFF. CDR3 bases: TGTGCCAGCAGCTTAGTCGGGGACCCTAGCTCCTACAATGAGCAGTTCTTC.